These 17 T cell receptor beta chains originate from one sample sequenced in a study of PD-L1 blockade in urothelial cancer. Method: immunoSEQ multiplex PCR; TCRdb's copy keeps in-frame clones and lacks some. The table has fewer than 45,000 clones, 82% seen once; the top ten hold approximately 6.3%. Time point noted: pretreatment peripheral blood. Sample: PBMCs, taken around atezolizumab (anti-PD-L1) treatment. Receptors originate from a man aged 55 to 70 with urothelial cancer.

This clone was picked up a small number of times. The genes are TRBV19 and TRBJ2-2, with 9 bases that match TRBD1. The CDR3 loop spans 15 amino acids. After removal of 6 bases from V and 3 bases from J, the junction contained 5 bases not matched to a gene. Germline-derived CDR1 and CDR2 are LNHDA and SQIVND (reference sequence). CDR3 DNA sequence: TGTGCCAGTAGAACGGGACAGGGTTACACCGGGGAGCTGTTTTTT. Translation gives CASRTGQGYTGELFF.

CDR3 region: CASSELGDRDEQFF. CDR3 nucleotide sequence: TGCGCCAGCAGTGAGCTCGGGGATCGAGATGAGCAGTTCTTC. The chain recombines TRBV10-2 with TRBJ2-1; the D gene is possibly TRBD2 (5 bases). Germline V gene lookup returns CDR1 WSHSY and CDR2 SAAADI. This CDR3 region has 14 residues. The V end was cut by 2 bases, the J end by 8 bases, with 13 bases between.

The CDR3 loop is CASSLDRSKVMNTEAFF. The CDR3 bases are TGCGCCAGCAGCTTGGACAGGTCAAAAGTCATGAACACTGAAGCTTTCTTT. The chain couples TRBV5-1 to TRBJ1-1; possibly TRBD1 for D (5 bases). With 0 bases removed from V and 0 bases from J, the gap between germline ends came to 15 bases. The germline gives CDR1 SGHRS, CDR2 YFSETQ. The CDR3 contains 17 residues.

This rearrangement joins TRBV7-8 to TRBJ1-4; tentative D call: TRBD1 (5 bases). From germline, CDR1 is SGHVS and CDR2 FQNEAQ. The CDR3 sequence is 14 residues long. Trimming took off 1 base at V and 16 bases at J, with 19 bases between the two ends. The CDR3 coding sequence is TGTGCCAGCAGCTTAGATAATATAAGGGGCCAAGGGTTTTTT. It encodes CASSLDNIRGQGFF.

This clone was seen once. The V and J genes are TRBV30 and TRBJ1-6, with TRBD1 as a possible D gene (6 bases). V gave up 0 bases and J gave up 8 bases, with 11 bases separating them. The CDR3 runs 14 residues. The germline V gene encodes CDR1 GTSNPN and CDR2 SVGIG (reference sequence). The CDR3 region has the DNA TGTGCCTGGAGTGTACGAGGGGGGGATTCACCCCTCCACTTT. This sequence encodes CAWSVRGGDSPLHF.

This clone appeared a few times. The rearrangement uses TRBV6-6 and TRBJ2-1; a weak D match, TRBD2 (5 bases). V was trimmed by 8 bases and J by 4 bases, leaving 12 bases between them. The germline gives CDR1 MNHNY, CDR2 SVGAGI (reference sequence). This CDR3 comprises 13 residues. The CDR3 nucleotides read TGTGCCAGCTCCCCGGGAAGATACAATGAGCAGTTCTTC. Translated: CASSPGRYNEQFF.

V gene TRBV7-3 combines with J gene TRBJ2-5; 8 bases are shared with TRBD1. With 1 base clipped from V and 4 bases from J, the junction kept 8 bases outside the gene matches. CDR3 length: 16 residues. Germline CDR1 is SGHTA and CDR2 is FQGTGA. The CDR3 sequence is CASSLNGQGEGETQYF. The CDR3 DNA reads TGTGCCAGCAGCTTAAATGGACAGGGAGAGGGAGAGACCCAGTACTTC.

The J gene is TRBJ2-7, the V gene TRBV30; maybe TRBD1 (5 bases). Germline CDR1 reads GTSNPN; CDR2 reads SVGIG (reference sequence). The CDR3 totals 14 residues. V was shortened by 0 bases and J by 0 bases, with 9 bases between the two germline ends. CDR3 loop: CAWSVGQGSYEQYF. The CDR3 DNA is TGTGCCTGGAGTGTGGGTCAGGGCTCCTACGAGCAGTACTTC.

This clone was seen only once. J is TRBJ2-1 and V is TRBV6-4; the D is unclear. Trimming removed 0 bases at V and 6 bases at J, with 9 bases between. The CDR3 runs 14 residues. Germline CDR1 reads MRHNA; CDR2 reads SNTAGT. The CDR3 protein is CASSDSLSANEQFF. The CDR3, as DNA: TGTGCCAGCAGTGACTCACTATCGGCCAATGAGCAGTTCTTC.

The chain uses TRBV27 and TRBJ2-2, with 7 bases fitting TRBD2. V was pared by 6 bases and J by 7 bases, with 5 bases of the junction left unmatched. Germline values: CDR1 MNHEY, CDR2 SMNVEV (reference sequence). The CDR3 loop spans 13 amino acids. CDR3 in amino acids: CASRGGVGGELFF. CDR3 DNA sequence: TGTGCCAGCAGGGGGGGGGTTGGCGGGGAGCTGTTTTTT.

The chain joins TRBV5-5 to TRBJ1-1; D is perhaps TRBD1 (5 bases). Looked up from germline, CDR1 is SGHKS and CDR2 is YYEKEE (reference sequence). The CDR3 loop spans 16 amino acids. Trimming left V 0 bases short and J 3 bases short, with 15 bases between. The CDR3 is CASSLGAGLFDTEAFF. The DNA for the CDR3 is TGTGCCAGCAGCTTGGGGGCAGGGCTTTTTGACACTGAAGCTTTCTTT.

The gene calls are TRBV30 and TRBJ1-2; 8 bases align to TRBD1. V gave up 5 bases and J gave up 4 bases; unmatched junction bases: 12. This CDR3 region has 15 residues. The germline V gene encodes CDR1 GTSNPN and CDR2 SVGIG (reference sequence). This CDR3 is CAWQRGRGRAYGYTF. In DNA form, the CDR3 reads TGTGCCTGGCAGCGGGGCAGGGGGCGGGCCTATGGCTACACCTTC.

This chain uses TRBV7-9 with TRBJ2-6; TRBD1 matches 7 bases. This CDR3 contains 14 residues. V lost 6 bases to trimming and J lost 11 bases; unmatched junction nucleotides: 10. Germline CDR1 SEHNR, CDR2 FQNEAQ (reference sequence). The CDR3, as DNA: TGTGCCAGCAGTTTTGGATACGGGACAGACGTCCTGACTTTC. It encodes CASSFGYGTDVLTF.

This clone was seen a single time. The chain links TRBV9 to TRBJ1-2; D remains unclear. V was cut by 0 bases and J by 4 bases, with 16 bases left in between. The CDR3 spans 16 residues. The V gene's germline CDR1 is SGDLS and CDR2 YYNGEE. The CDR3 DNA is TGTGCCAGCAGCGTAGATGTTCGAGAGGGCGGCTATGGCTACACCTTC. This codes for CASSVDVREGGYGYTF.

The chain uses TRBV11-2 and TRBJ2-7, with 7 bases that match TRBD2. The CDR3 runs 14 residues. After removal of 5 bases from V and 0 bases from J, the junction contained 4 bases not matched to a gene. Germline CDR1 reads SGHAT; CDR2 reads FQNNGV. The CDR3 nucleotides read TGTGCCAGCAGCGTGGGGGGGAGCTCCTACGAGCAGTACTTC. Translating it yields CASSVGGSSYEQYF. Full variable domain (outside the CDR3, taken from reference TRBV11-2 and TRBJ2-7): EAGVAQSPRYKIIEKRQSVAFWCNPISGHATLYWYQQILGQGPKLLIQFQNNGVVDDSQLPKDRFSAERLKGVDSTLKIQPAKLEDSAVYLCASSVGGSSYEQYFGPGTRLTVT.

This clone has just a few counts. This chain joins TRBV2 and TRBJ1-5; TRBD1 aligns across 7 bases. Germline lookup yields CDR1 SNHLY and CDR2 FYNNEI. The CDR3 totals 14 residues. Trimming removed 6 bases from V and 1 base from J; junction bases left unmatched: 3. The CDR3 sequence: CASRLQGSNQPQHF. CDR3 bases: TGTGCCAGCAGATTACAGGGGAGCAATCAGCCCCAGCATTTT.

In DNA, the CDR3 is TGTGCCAGCATCAATACAGGGGAGAGGAACACTGAAGCTTTCTTT. Translating gives CASINTGERNTEAFF. The chain employs TRBV2 and TRBJ1-1, with 7 bases matching TRBD1. CDR1 is SNHLY, CDR2 FYNNEI, per germline. V lost 7 bases to trimming and J lost 1 base; unmatched junction nucleotides: 9. The length of the CDR3 is 15 residues.